A single sample gave rise to the 9 T cell receptor beta chains below, sequenced in a study of cytomegalovirus exposure and HLA in healthy donors. The primer mix had 60 Vbeta and 13 Jbeta primers. This table comes from immunoSEQ multiplex PCR, and its TCRdb copy is limited to in-frame clones, with some not included. The sample contains approximately 100,000 clones, 60% to 80% of which appear only once. Sample: PBMCs. The receptors come from a man aged 40-55 years in good health and CMV-seronegative.

This chain links TRBV25-1 with TRBJ1-6; 7 bases align to TRBD1. The CDR3 is 13 amino acids. Germline values: CDR1 MGHDK, CDR2 SYGVNS. V dropped 10 bases and J dropped 10; count of bases not matched to a gene: 10. CDR3 nucleotide sequence: TGTGCCACCTCGGGCAGGGGGGACTCACCCCTCCACTTT. This encodes CATSGRGDSPLHF.

The chain employs TRBV2 and TRBJ1-2; D gene unclear. The CDR3 extends over 13 amino acids. The V and J ends lost 7 bases and 4 bases respectively, with 13 bases between them. CDR1 and CDR2 (germline): SNHLY, FYNNEI. The CDR3 loop reads CASTAVEGYGYTF. In DNA form, the CDR3 reads TGTGCCAGCACGGCGGTGGAGGGCTATGGCTACACCTTC.

This rearrangement joins TRBV29-1 to TRBJ1-5; 7 nucleotides align to TRBD1. The CDR3 extends over 13 amino acids. Germline V gene sequence: CDR1 SQVTM, CDR2 ANQGSEA. V dropped 4 bases and J dropped 2; count of bases not matched to a gene: 2. CDR3 nucleotides: TGCAGCGTTGTAGGGGGCGGCAATCAGCCCCAGCATTTT. Protein sequence: CSVVGGGNQPQHF.

This clone was detected once. This chain joins TRBV6-1 and TRBJ1-1, with D uncertain. The CDR3 totals 14 residues. Trimming left V 2 bases short and J 8 bases short, with 15 bases between. Per germline, CDR1 MNHNS and CDR2 SASEGT. In DNA, the CDR3 is TGTGCCAGCAGTGAAATCCCAACAGTCAACGAAGCTTTCTTT. Protein sequence: CASSEIPTVNEAFF.

The CDR3 reads CASSLTSNNEQFF. The CDR3 coding sequence is TGTGCCAGCAGCTTGACTAGCAACAATGAGCAGTTCTTC. The V call is TRBV7-8, the J call TRBJ2-1; 7 bases agree with TRBD2. This CDR3 contains 13 residues. Trimming at V came to 3 bases and at J to 5 bases, leaving 1 base not matched to a gene. CDR1 and CDR2 from the germline V gene are SGHVS and FQNEAQ.

This chain links TRBV4-1 with TRBJ2-7; a possible D gene is TRBD1 (5 bases). Germline CDR1 reads MGHRA; CDR2 reads YSYEKL. V was cut by 4 bases and J by 0 bases, with 10 bases left in between. There are 14 residues in the CDR3. The DNA for the CDR3 is TGCGCCAGCAGCCTAAGACAGAGCTCCTACGAGCAGTACTTC. As protein: CASSLRQSSYEQYF.

The genes are TRBV5-6 and TRBJ2-7; D perhaps matches TRBD2 (5 bases). From germline, CDR1 is SGHDT and CDR2 YYEEEE. Trimming removed 1 base from V and 4 bases from J, with 9 bases in between. This CDR3 spans 13 amino acids. CDR3 DNA: TGTGCCAGCAGCTTGTGGTCGGGATACGAGCAGTACTTC. Translated: CASSLWSGYEQYF.

This clone was seen only once. The same CDR3 can be traced to other DNA sequences in this sample. The V and J genes are TRBV5-1 and TRBJ1-1; 9 bases match TRBD1. Germline V CDR1 and CDR2: SGHRS, YFSETQ. J lost 3 bases, V lost 2 bases, and 2 bases had no gene match. The CDR3 is 14 amino acids. The CDR3 loop reads CASSFRQGDTEAFF. CDR3 nucleotides: TGCGCCAGCAGCTTTAGACAGGGGGACACTGAAGCTTTCTTT.

V gene TRBV5-1 combines with J gene TRBJ1-1, with D tentatively TRBD1 (6 bases). Germline loops: CDR1 SGHRS, CDR2 YFSETQ. The germline V and J ends were trimmed by 4 bases and 4 bases, with 20 bases remaining between them. The CDR3 runs to 16 residues. CDR3: CASSLENREGSTEAFF. CDR3 bases: TGCGCCAGCAGCCTCGAAAACAGGGAGGGAAGCACTGAAGCTTTCTTT. The whole variable domain, filled in from reference TRBV5-1 and TRBJ1-1, reads KAGVTQTPRYLIKTRGQQVTLSCSPISGHRSVSWYQQTPGQGLQFLFEYFSETQRNKGNFPGRFSGRQFSNSRSEMNVSTLELGDSALYLCASSLENREGSTEAFFGQGTRLTVV.